This T cell receptor (beta chain) was obtained from a study of T-cell reconstitution after alpha-beta-depleted transplantation in children. For TCRbeta, the library was prepared with unique molecular identifiers. From the PCR reads, TCRdb called clonotypes with MiXCR, one entry per CDR3 protein. The table lists around 600,000 distinct CDR3 sequences, around 16% of them singletons, with under 1.2% in the top ten. V was trimmed by 6 bases and J by 4 bases, leaving 15 bases between them. This CDR3 has 14 amino acids. Per germline, CDR1 SGHTA and CDR2 FQGNSA. A few counts support this clonotype. The receptor was derived from a human donor who donated a stem cell graft to a child with acute myeloid leukemia. The chain has TRBV7-2 and TRBJ1-1, with D maybe TRBD1 (5 bases). Sequenced material: PBMCs from the stem cell graft donor, taken from the stem cell graft. Written as DNA, the CDR3 is TGTGCCAGCAGACTGGGACTCGGGGGCACTGAAGCTTTCTTT. Amino acids: CASRLGLGGTEAFF.